This TCR beta chain was sequenced in a study of T cell repertoires in cytomegalovirus infection. TCRdb re-analysed the reads in MiXCR, keeping a single row per CDR3 protein. Here the sample spans about 83,000 distinct CDR3 sequences, roughly a quarter being singletons. This clonotype was seen repeatedly, ten times or more. Its antigen is unidentified. The junction differs from germline at one of its ends, possibly a read error. The CDR3 has 12 amino acids. Germline-derived CDR1 and CDR2 are LNHNV and YYDKDF (reference sequence). The sequence came from a human donor in good health (CMV status not recorded). Some clones in this sample may be carry-over from other donors' samples. Sequences were derived from CD8+ T cells from cultured PBMCs, sampled from culture after CMV antigen stimulation. The chain uses TRBV15 and TRBJ2-1; D not certain. The CDR3 DNA sequence: TGTGCCACCAGCCAAAATTTAAGGCCCTCGGTCTTC. It encodes CATSQNLRPSVF. The full variable domain, in which reference TRBV15 and TRBJ2-1 provide the parts outside the CDR3, is DAMVIQNPRYQVTQFGKPVTLSCSQTLNHNVMYWYQQKSSQAPKLLFHYYDKDFNNEADTPDNFQSRRPNTSFCFLDIRSPGLGDTAMYLCATSQNLRPSVFGPGTRLTVL.